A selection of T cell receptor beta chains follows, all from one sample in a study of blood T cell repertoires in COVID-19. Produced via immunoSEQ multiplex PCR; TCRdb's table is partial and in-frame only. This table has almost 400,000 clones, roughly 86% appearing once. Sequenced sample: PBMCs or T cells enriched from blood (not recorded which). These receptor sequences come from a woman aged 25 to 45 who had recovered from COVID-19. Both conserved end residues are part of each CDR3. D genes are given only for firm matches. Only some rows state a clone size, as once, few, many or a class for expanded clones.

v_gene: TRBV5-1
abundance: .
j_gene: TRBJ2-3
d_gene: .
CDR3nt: TGCGCCAGCAACGGTTTGGGACTTAGCACAGATACGCAGTATTTT
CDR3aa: CASNGLGLSTDTQYF

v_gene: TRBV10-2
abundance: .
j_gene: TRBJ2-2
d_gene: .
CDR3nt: .
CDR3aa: CASSWVGRGAVF

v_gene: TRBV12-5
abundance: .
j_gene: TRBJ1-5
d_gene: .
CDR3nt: TGTGCTAGTGGTTGGCAGGGTCCCCCCAATCAGCCCCAGCATTTT
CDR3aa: CASGWQGPPNQPQHF

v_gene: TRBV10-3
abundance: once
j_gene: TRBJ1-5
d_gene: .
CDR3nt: TGTGCCATCAGTGAGTCGGAGCAGCCCCAGCATTTT
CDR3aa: CAISESEQPQHF

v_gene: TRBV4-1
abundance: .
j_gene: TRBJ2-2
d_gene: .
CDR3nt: TGCGCCAGCAGCCAAGATAGTGGGGGAGGCACCGGGGAGCTGTTTTTT
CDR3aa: CASSQDSGGGTGELFF

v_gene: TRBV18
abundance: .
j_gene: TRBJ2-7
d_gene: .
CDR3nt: TGTGCCAGCTCACCAGACATCTCCCACGAGCAGTACTTC
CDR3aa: CASSPDISHEQYF

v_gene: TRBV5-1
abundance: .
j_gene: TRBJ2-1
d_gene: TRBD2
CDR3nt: TGCGCCAGCAGCTATTTAGCGGGGGAATACAATGAGCAGTTCTTC
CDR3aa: CASSYLAGEYNEQFF

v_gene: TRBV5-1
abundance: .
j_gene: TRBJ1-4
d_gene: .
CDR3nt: TGCGCCAGCAGCGCGGCGGGGGTGGCTAATGAAAAACTGTTTTTT
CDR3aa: CASSAAGVANEKLFF

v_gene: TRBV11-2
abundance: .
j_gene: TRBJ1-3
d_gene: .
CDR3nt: TGTGCCAGCAGCTTAGATTACCCGGTCTCTGGAAACACCATATATTTT
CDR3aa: CASSLDYPVSGNTIYF

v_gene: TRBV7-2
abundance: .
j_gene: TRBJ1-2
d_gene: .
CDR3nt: TGTGCCAGCACCCACTTTACAGGGAACTATGGCTACACCTTC
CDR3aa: CASTHFTGNYGYTF

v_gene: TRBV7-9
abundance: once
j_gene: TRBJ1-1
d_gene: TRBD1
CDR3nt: TGTGCCAGCAGTGTAAACAGGGGAGTCAACACTGAAGCTTTCTTT
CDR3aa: CASSVNRGVNTEAFF

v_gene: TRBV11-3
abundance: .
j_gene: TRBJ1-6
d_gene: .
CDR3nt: TGTGCCAGCAGCTTAACAGGGTACTTT
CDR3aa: CASSLTGYF

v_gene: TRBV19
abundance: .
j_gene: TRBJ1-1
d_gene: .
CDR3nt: TGTGCCAGTAGTAGGGGCAGGCACACTGAAGCTTTCTTT
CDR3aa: CASSRGRHTEAFF

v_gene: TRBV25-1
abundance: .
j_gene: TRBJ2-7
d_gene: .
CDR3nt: TGTGCCAGCAGTGAGTCAGGAACCACCTACGAGCAGTACTTC
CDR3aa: CASSESGTTYEQYF

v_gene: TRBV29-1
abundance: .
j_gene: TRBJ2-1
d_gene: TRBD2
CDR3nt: TGCAGCGTTGCCCAAAGCGGGAATGGCGAGCAGTTCTTC
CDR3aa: CSVAQSGNGEQFF

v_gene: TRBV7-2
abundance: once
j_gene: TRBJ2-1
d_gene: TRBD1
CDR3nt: TGTGCCAGCAGCCAGACAGGGGGGAATTTATCGGAGCAGTTCTTC
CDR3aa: CASSQTGGNLSEQFF

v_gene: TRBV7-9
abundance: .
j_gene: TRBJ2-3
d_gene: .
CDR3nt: TGTGCCAGCAGCCTCGAGGGGGGGAGCACAGATACGCAGTATTTT
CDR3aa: CASSLEGGSTDTQYF

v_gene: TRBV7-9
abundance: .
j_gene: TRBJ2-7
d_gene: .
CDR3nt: TGTGCCAGCAGCTGGGGGCCGACAGTCTCCTACGAGCAGTACTTC
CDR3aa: CASSWGPTVSYEQYF

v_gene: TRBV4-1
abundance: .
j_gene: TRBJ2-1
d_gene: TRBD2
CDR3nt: TGCGCCAGCAGCCAAGTGGGACCGGGACTAGCGCTTGAGCAGTTCTTC
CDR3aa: CASSQVGPGLALEQFF

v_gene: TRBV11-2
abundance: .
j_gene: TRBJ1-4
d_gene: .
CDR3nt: TGTGCCAGCAGCTTACAGGGTCCGGCTAATGAAAAACTGTTTTTT
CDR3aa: CASSLQGPANEKLFF

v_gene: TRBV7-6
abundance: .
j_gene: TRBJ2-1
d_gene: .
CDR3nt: TGTGCCAGCAGCTTAGTGGGGGGGCCGGAGCAGTTCTTC
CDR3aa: CASSLVGGPEQFF

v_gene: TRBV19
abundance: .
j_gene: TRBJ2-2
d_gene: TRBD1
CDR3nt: TGTGCCAGTAGGACGGCAGGGGGCTTCGGCGGGGAGCTGTTTTTT
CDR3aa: CASRTAGGFGGELFF

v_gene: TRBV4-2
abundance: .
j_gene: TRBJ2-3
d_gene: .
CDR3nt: TGTGCCAGCAGCCAAGAAGCAGCGCCGAGGACAGATACGCAGTATTTT
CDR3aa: CASSQEAAPRTDTQYF

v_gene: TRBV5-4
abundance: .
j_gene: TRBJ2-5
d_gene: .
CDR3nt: TGTGCCAGCAGCCCCGGGGGACCCCCAGAGACCCAGTACTTC
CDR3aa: CASSPGGPPETQYF

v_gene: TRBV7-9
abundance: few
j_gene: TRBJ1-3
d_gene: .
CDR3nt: TGTGCCAGCAGCTCTGAAGGGAGAGACACCATATATTTT
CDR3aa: CASSSEGRDTIYF

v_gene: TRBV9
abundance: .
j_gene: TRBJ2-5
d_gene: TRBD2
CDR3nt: TGTGCCAGCAGCGCCGGGACTAGCGGCCAAGAGACCCAGTACTTC
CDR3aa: CASSAGTSGQETQYF

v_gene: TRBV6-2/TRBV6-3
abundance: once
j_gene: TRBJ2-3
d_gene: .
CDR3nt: TGTGCCAGCAGTTACTCTACAGCCACAGATACGCAGTATTTT
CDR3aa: CASSYSTATDTQYF

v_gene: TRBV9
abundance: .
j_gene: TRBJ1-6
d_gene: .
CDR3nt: TGTGCCAGCAGCCCCCAGGATAATTCACCCCTCCACTTT
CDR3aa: CASSPQDNSPLHF

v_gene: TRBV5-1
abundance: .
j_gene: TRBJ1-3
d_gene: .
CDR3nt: TGCGCCAGCAGCCAGGGAACCTCTGGAAACACCATATATTTT
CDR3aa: CASSQGTSGNTIYF

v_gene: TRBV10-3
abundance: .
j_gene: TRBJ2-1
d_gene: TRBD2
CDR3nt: TGTGCCATCAGTGATGGGCTAGCGGGACAGAGTGAGCAGTTCTTC
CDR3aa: CAISDGLAGQSEQFF

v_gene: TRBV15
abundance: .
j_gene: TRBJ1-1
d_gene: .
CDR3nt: TGTGCCACCAGCAGAGGTCCGGAGATCAACACTGAAGCTTTCTTT
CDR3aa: CATSRGPEINTEAFF

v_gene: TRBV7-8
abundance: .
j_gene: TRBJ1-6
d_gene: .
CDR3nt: TGTGCCAGCAGCCAAGAGGTGGTTGCCGGCTCCTATAATTCACCCCTCCACTTT
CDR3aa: CASSQEVVAGSYNSPLHF

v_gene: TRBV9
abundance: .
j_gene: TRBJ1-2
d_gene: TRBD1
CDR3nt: TGTGCCAGCAGCGTAGCCCTAATGGGACAGGGGAGAGATGGCTACACCTTC
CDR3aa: CASSVALMGQGRDGYTF

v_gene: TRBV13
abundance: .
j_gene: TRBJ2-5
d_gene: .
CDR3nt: TGTGCCAGCAGCTTAGATCAGCAAGAGACCCAGTACTTC
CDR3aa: CASSLDQQETQYF

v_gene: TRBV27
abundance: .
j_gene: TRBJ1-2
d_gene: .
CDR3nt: TGTGCCAGCAGTTCCCGCCGACAGTCGTTCAACTATGGCTACACCTTC
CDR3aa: CASSSRRQSFNYGYTF

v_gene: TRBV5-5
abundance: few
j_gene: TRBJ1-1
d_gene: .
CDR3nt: TGTGCCAGCAGCTTAAGCCTCACAGGGTTGAACACTGAAGCTTTCTTT
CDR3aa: CASSLSLTGLNTEAFF

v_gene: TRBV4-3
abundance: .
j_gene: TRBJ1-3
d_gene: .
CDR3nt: TGCGCCAGCAGCCAAGACTTGGCGCCCGGGAAAACTGGAAACACCATATATTTT
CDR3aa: CASSQDLAPGKTGNTIYF

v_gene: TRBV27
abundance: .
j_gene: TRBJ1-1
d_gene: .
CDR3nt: TGTGCCAGCAGTTTAACGGGCGCCGGGGTCACTGAAGCTTTCTTT
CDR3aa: CASSLTGAGVTEAFF

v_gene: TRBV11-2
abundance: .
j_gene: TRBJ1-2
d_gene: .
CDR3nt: TGTGCCAGCAGTAAGAGGGGGAGAGCGGATGGCTACACCTTC
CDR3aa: CASSKRGRADGYTF

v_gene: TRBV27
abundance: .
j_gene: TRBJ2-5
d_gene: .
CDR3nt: TGTGCCAGCAGTTTATCAGAGGGTGGGTGGGAGACCCAGTACTTC
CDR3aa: CASSLSEGGWETQYF

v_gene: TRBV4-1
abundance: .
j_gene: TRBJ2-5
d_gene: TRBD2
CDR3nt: TGCGCCAGCAGCGACCCCGGGACTAGCTTCGTTCTAGAGACCCAGTACTTC
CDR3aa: CASSDPGTSFVLETQYF

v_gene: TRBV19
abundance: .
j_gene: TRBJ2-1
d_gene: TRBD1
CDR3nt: TGTGCCAGTAGTATCACCGGGACAGGGGGCGGGAGAAGGCAGTTCTTC
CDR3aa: CASSITGTGGGRRQFF

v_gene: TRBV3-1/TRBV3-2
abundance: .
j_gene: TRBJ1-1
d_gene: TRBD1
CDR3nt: TGTGCCAGCAGCCAGGGACAGGGGAATTTGGTCACTGAAGCTTTCTTT
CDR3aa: CASSQGQGNLVTEAFF

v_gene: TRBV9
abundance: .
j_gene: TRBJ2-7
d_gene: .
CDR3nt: TGTGCCAGCAGCGTAAATGGCAGGACCTACGAGCAGTACTTC
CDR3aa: CASSVNGRTYEQYF

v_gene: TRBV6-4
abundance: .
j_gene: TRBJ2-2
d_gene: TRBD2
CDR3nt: TGTGCCCCATCGGGACTAGCGGGGGGCACGAACACCGGGGAGCTGTTTTTT
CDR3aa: CAPSGLAGGTNTGELFF

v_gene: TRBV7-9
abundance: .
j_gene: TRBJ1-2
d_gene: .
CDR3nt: TGTGCCAGCAGCCCGGGAGGGACGGCATATGGCTACACCTTC
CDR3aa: CASSPGGTAYGYTF